The source of this T cell receptor beta chain is a study of CD8 T cells in Susac syndrome. Sequencing targeted TCR beta in blood CD8+ and CD4+ T cells. TEMRA cells were FACS-enriched, unlike CD8+ and CD4+ T cells, which were negatively isolated. Random hexamers primed reverse transcription of about 0.5 to 1 ug RNA. It was immunoSEQ multiplex PCR that amplified TCR beta CDR3 across 54 Vbeta and 13 Jbeta. TCRdb re-analysed the immunoSEQ multiplex PCR reads in MiXCR, keeping a single row per CDR3 protein. The sample holds around 150,000 distinct CDR3 sequences, roughly 95% seen once. As for this clonotype: Its antigen is not identified.

Study outcomes and limitations: That the number of individuals in its TCR sequencing and HLA analysis was relatively small was acknowledged by the study.

This TCR was sampled from a human donor with multiple sclerosis. Sample: CD4+ T cells from PBMCs.

The CDR3 loop reads CSATRGTSGVPEQFF. CDR3 DNA sequence: TGCAGTGCTACGCGGGGGACTAGCGGAGTCCCTGAGCAGTTCTTC. The chain uses TRBV20-1 and TRBJ2-1; 11 bases are shared with TRBD2. Germline CDR1 DFQATT, CDR2 SNEGSKA (reference sequence). V dropped 4 bases and J dropped 9; count of bases not matched to a gene: 11. This CDR3 spans 15 amino acids.